This T cell receptor (beta chain) was found in a study of T and B cells in COVID-19 patients. By sample fraction, this clonotype is medium-sized (0.01 to 0.1%). Blood genomic DNA input for TRB amplification was roughly 220-500 ng. V lost 1 base to trimming and J lost 4 bases; unmatched junction nucleotides: 9. The CDR3 runs 16 residues. Germline CDR1 is GTSNPN and CDR2 is SVGIG (reference sequence). BIOMED2 TRB-A/B primer pools were used in multiplex TRB PCR. TCRdb re-analysed the multiplex PCR reads in MiXCR, keeping a single row per CDR3 protein. The profile covers 4,000 or so distinct CDR3 sequences, with around 25% appearing a single time and 22% taken by the ten largest.

The rearrangement uses TRBV30 and TRBJ2-5, with 10 nucleotides matching TRBD2. The sequence was collected from a human donor with active COVID-19. The sequencing input was blood. Here the CDR3 DNA reads TGTGCCTGGAGTGGCCTCCTAGCGGGAGCGGGAGAGACCCAGTACTTC. This sequence encodes CAWSGLLAGAGETQYF.